The entry below describes one T cell receptor beta chain. The length of the CDR3 is 14 residues. The germline gives CDR1 SNHLY, CDR2 FYNNEI. V lost 4 bases to trimming and J lost 3 bases, with 10 bases between them. Only in-frame clones appear in the TCRdb table, and some are missing; sequencing was by immunoSEQ multiplex PCR. The data contain about 230,000 clones, around four fifths of them singletons. The sample originates from a study of blood T cell repertoires in COVID-19. Study-level background: From T cells, B-cell-depleted T cells, or PBMCs came the material, which was cDNA or gDNA.

The chain links TRBV2 to TRBJ1-5; D uncertain. The sequence was obtained from a man aged 40-50 years with acute or convalescent COVID-19. Sequencing input: peripheral blood. The CDR3 coding sequence is TGTGCCAGCAGTGTTATGTTTCCCAATCAGCCCCAGCATTTT. It translates to CASSVMFPNQPQHF.